The 24 T cell receptor beta chains below all came from one sample that was sequenced in a study of graft-versus-host responses after intestinal transplantation. No cognate antigen is known for these TCRs. TCRdb's table, derived via immunoSEQ multiplex PCR, lists solely in-frame clones and lacks some. The table lists approximately 97,000 clones, about nine tenths of them singletons. This material consisted of unstimulated CD4+ T cells sorted from spleen or lymph node cells, taken before transplant. The receptors were sampled from a human donor who was the organ donor for an intestinal transplant.

The chain employs TRBV4-2 and TRBJ2-5, with 7 bases lining up with TRBD2. The CDR3 runs to 18 residues. CDR1 is LGHNA, CDR2 YNFKEQ, per germline. J was trimmed by 5 bases and V by 2 bases; bases with no gene match: 17. This chain's CDR3 is CASSQNFGAGDYSETQYF. Here the CDR3 DNA reads TGTGCCAGCAGCCAAAATTTCGGGGCGGGGGACTATTCGGAGACCCAGTACTTC.

This clone was observed a handful of times. V usage is TRBV7-6 and J usage is TRBJ1-1; D ambiguous. V lost 1 base and J 5 bases, leaving 8 bases between the germline ends. CDR3 length: 13 amino acids. CDR1 and CDR2 (germline): SGHVS, FNYEAQ. The DNA for the CDR3 is TGTGCCAGCAGCTTAGTCGTTTTAACTGAAGCTTTCTTT. Protein: CASSLVVLTEAFF.

The rearrangement joins TRBV9 to TRBJ2-7; D is uncertain. Per the germline V gene, CDR1 is SGDLS and CDR2 is YYNGEE. The CDR3 consists of 15 residues. Trimming took 0 bases from V and 2 from J, leaving 12 bases between them. In nucleotides, the CDR3 is TGTGCCAGCAGCGTAGCGGCAGGTTCACCCTACGAGCAGTACTTC. It translates to CASSVAAGSPYEQYF.

This chain joins TRBV6-5 and TRBJ1-2, with a weak D call TRBD1 (6 bases). V gave up 5 bases and J gave up 4 bases, with 11 bases separating them. Germline-derived CDR1 and CDR2 are MNHEY and SVGAGI. This CDR3 has 13 amino acids. In nucleotides, the CDR3 is TGTGCCAGCAGTAACGACAGGACCTATGGCTACACCTTC. Translation gives CASSNDRTYGYTF.

The rearrangement uses TRBV19 and TRBJ1-1, with D unresolved. The CDR3 is made up of 13 amino acids. CDR1 and CDR2 from the germline V gene are LNHDA and SQIVND (reference sequence). Trimming pared 2 bases from V and 5 bases from J, leaving 9 bases between. CDR3 DNA sequence: TGTGCCAGTAGTATATCTGGGAGTACTGAAGCTTTCTTT. Encoded protein: CASSISGSTEAFF.

The J gene is TRBJ2-3, the V gene TRBV4-3; TRBD2 agrees at 13 bases. The CDR3 consists of 19 residues. V lost 4 bases and J lost 3; bases outside the gene matches: 13. CDR1 and CDR2 from the germline V gene are LGHNA and YSLEER. DNA for the CDR3: TGCGCCAGCAGCCTAGGACCATCCGGGACTAGCGGGATTACAGATACGCAGTATTTT. The encoded protein is CASSLGPSGTSGITDTQYF.

CDR3 in amino acids: CASSLLGGGNEQFF. The CDR3 DNA follows: TGTGCCAGCAGCTTATTGGGGGGAGGGAATGAGCAGTTCTTC. The gene calls are TRBV7-3 and TRBJ2-1, with TRBD2 matching over 7 bases. Germline CDR1 SGHTA, CDR2 FQGTGA. V gave up 2 bases and J gave up 7 bases; unmatched junction bases: 5. The length of the CDR3 is 14 residues.

This sequence joins TRBV7-3 and TRBJ2-3, with a possible D match to TRBD2 (6 bases). CDR1 SGHTA and CDR2 FQGTGA come from the germline V gene. The CDR3 sequence is 17 residues long. Trimming took off 0 bases at V and 2 bases at J, with 15 bases between the two ends. The CDR3 sequence is CASSLTIGADYTDTQYF. CDR3 DNA: TGTGCCAGCAGCTTAACAATCGGGGCGGACTACACAGATACGCAGTATTTT.

The rearrangement uses TRBV6-1 and TRBJ1-6, with D maybe TRBD1 (5 bases). Germline V gene sequence: CDR1 MNHNS, CDR2 SASEGT. Trimming left V 7 bases short and J 6 bases short, with 10 bases between. This CDR3 comprises 13 residues. Here the CDR3 reads CASIEQANSPLHF. CDR3 in DNA: TGTGCCAGCATAGAACAGGCTAATTCACCCCTCCACTTT.

This clone turned up a few times. The chain couples TRBV28 to TRBJ2-6, with D perhaps matching TRBD2 (6 bases). The CDR3 sequence is 15 residues long. Trimming pared 7 bases from V and 4 bases from J, leaving 14 bases between. Germline V gene sequence: CDR1 MDHEN, CDR2 SYDVKM. In DNA, the CDR3 is TGTGCCAGCAAATTGGGGGGTACCGGGGCCAACGTCCTGACTTTC. Amino acid sequence: CASKLGGTGANVLTF.

CDR3 sequence: CASRSGGTDTQYF. The CDR3 bases are TGTGCCAGCAGGAGCGGAGGCACAGATACGCAGTATTTT. V and J are TRBV5-4 and TRBJ2-3, with a possible D match to TRBD2 (5 bases). CDR1 and CDR2 from the germline V gene are SGHNT and YYREEE (reference sequence). The CDR3 is 13 residues long. V lost 5 bases and J 1 base, leaving 8 bases between the germline ends.

The chain combines TRBV7-2 with TRBJ1-5; D might be TRBD1 (6 bases). The germline V gene has CDR1 SGHTA and CDR2 FQGNSA. Trimming cost V 2 bases and J 6 bases, with 11 bases left between them. The CDR3 is made up of 14 amino acids. CDR3 region: CASSLPGVGQPQHF. The DNA of the CDR3 is TGTGCCAGCAGCTTACCAGGGGTTGGTCAGCCCCAGCATTTT.

This clone was observed once. The V and J genes are TRBV25-1 and TRBJ1-4; 8 bases are shared with TRBD1. The germline V gene encodes CDR1 MGHDK and CDR2 SYGVNS. Unmatched junction bases numbered 9, after V lost 1 base and J lost 8 bases. The CDR3 is 16 residues long. DNA for the CDR3: TGTGCCAGCAGTGAATTTATCGGGACAGGATCCGAAAAACTGTTTTTT. Its protein is CASSEFIGTGSEKLFF.

The rearrangement uses TRBV6-4 and TRBJ2-2, with D possibly matching TRBD2 (5 bases). The length of the CDR3 is 16 residues. CDR1 is MRHNA and CDR2 is SNTAGT in the germline V gene. Trimming cost V 0 bases and J 5 bases, with 13 bases left between them. CDR3 sequence reads: CASSDSTLRGTGELFF. The CDR3, as DNA: TGTGCCAGCAGTGACTCGACACTCCGGGGAACCGGGGAGCTGTTTTTT.

The sample holds one count of this clone. The chain recombines TRBV25-1 with TRBJ2-7; TRBD2 matches at 7 bases. Germline lookup yields CDR1 MGHDK and CDR2 SYGVNS. V lost 8 bases to trimming and J lost 6 bases; unmatched junction nucleotides: 19. This CDR3 is 16 amino acids long. For the CDR3, the DNA is TGTGCCAGCGCCAACATGGGGGGGACTCCATGGGGCGAGCAGTACTTC. Protein: CASANMGGTPWGEQYF.

The CDR3 DNA sequence: TGTGCCAGTAGTATTAAGGGGTCAGGAAATCGGGCTTTCTTT. Its translation: CASSIKGSGNRAFF. The genes are TRBV19 and TRBJ1-1; possible D gene TRBD1, 5 bases. Germline assignment: CDR1 LNHDA and CDR2 SQIVND (reference sequence). The CDR3 consists of 14 residues. Trimming took off 3 bases at V and 11 bases at J, with 19 bases between the two ends.

The chain employs TRBV18 and TRBJ2-7; no firm D call. The CDR3 totals 13 residues. Trimming took 3 bases from V and 3 from J, leaving 9 bases between them. The germline V gene has CDR1 KGHSH and CDR2 LQKENI. CDR3 DNA: TGTGCCAGCTCACCGTATGACAACTACGAGCAGTACTTC. Its protein is CASSPYDNYEQYF.

As DNA, the CDR3 is TGTGCCAGCAGCGTTCCATCAGATACGCAGTATTTT. This gives the protein CASSVPSDTQYF. V is TRBV5-5 and J is TRBJ2-3; D uncertain. Deletions cut 4 bases from V and 4 bases from J, with 7 bases between. The CDR3 sequence is 12 residues long. Looked up from germline, CDR1 is SGHKS and CDR2 is YYEKEE (reference sequence).

This clone has just one count. The rearrangement uses TRBV19 and TRBJ2-5, with D uncertain. Germline assignment: CDR1 LNHDA and CDR2 SQIVND (reference sequence). The V gene lost 6 bases and the J gene lost 4 bases, with 12 bases spanning the gap. The CDR3 is made up of 13 amino acids. In DNA form, the CDR3 reads TGTGCCAGTAGGACCAATCAGGTAGAGACCCAGTACTTC. This codes for CASRTNQVETQYF.

The chain recombines TRBV7-3 with TRBJ2-7, with unresolved D. Trimming took off 1 base at V and 12 bases at J, with 4 bases between the two ends. The CDR3 extends over 9 amino acids. Germline V gives CDR1 SGHTA, CDR2 FQGTGA. As DNA, the CDR3 is TGTGCCAGCAGCTTAATCCTGTACTTC. Amino acids: CASSLILYF.

V is TRBV7-2 and J is TRBJ1-6, with a tentative D call TRBD1 (6 bases). The CDR3 is 15 residues long. V lost 2 bases and J 8 bases, leaving 13 bases between the germline ends. Germline CDR1 is SGHTA and CDR2 is FQGNSA. Written as DNA, the CDR3 is TGTGCCAGCAGCTTAAGGACAGCTGGGGATTCACCCCTCCACTTT. It is translated as CASSLRTAGDSPLHF.

The chain uses TRBV19 and TRBJ1-3; no definite D call. The germline gives CDR1 LNHDA, CDR2 SQIVND (reference sequence). This CDR3 contains 17 residues. Trimming took 3 bases from V and 0 from J, leaving 15 bases between them. CDR3 nucleotide sequence: TGTGCCAGTAGTATGTTTATGGCAGCGAGCTCTGGAAACACCATATATTTT. Translating it yields CASSMFMAASSGNTIYF.

This chain links TRBV10-2 with TRBJ2-5; D possibly corresponds to TRBD1 (5 bases). The J call may be faulty, since TRBJ2-7 better matches the DNA end. Germline V CDR1 and CDR2: WSHSY, SAAADI. This CDR3 has 15 residues. The CDR3 sequence: CASSDTGGLNGEQYF. CDR3 sequence (DNA): TGCGCCAGCAGTGACACAGGCGGCCTAAACGGCGAGCAGTACTTC.

This clone has just one count. The rearrangement links TRBV11-1 to TRBJ2-7; 9 bases are shared with TRBD1. The CDR3 totals 14 residues. V lost 2 bases and J lost 4; bases outside the gene matches: 3. The germline gives CDR1 SGHAT, CDR2 FQDESV (reference sequence). The CDR3 is CASSLYRGQYEQYF. The CDR3 DNA follows: TGTGCCAGCAGCTTATACAGGGGGCAGTACGAGCAGTACTTC. The whole variable domain, remainder taken from reference TRBV11-1 and TRBJ2-7, is EAEVAQSPRYKITEKSQAVAFWCDPISGHATLYWYRQILGQGPELLVQFQDESVVDDSQLPKDRFSAERLKGVDSTLKIQPAELGDSAMYLCASSLYRGQYEQYFGPGTRLTVT.